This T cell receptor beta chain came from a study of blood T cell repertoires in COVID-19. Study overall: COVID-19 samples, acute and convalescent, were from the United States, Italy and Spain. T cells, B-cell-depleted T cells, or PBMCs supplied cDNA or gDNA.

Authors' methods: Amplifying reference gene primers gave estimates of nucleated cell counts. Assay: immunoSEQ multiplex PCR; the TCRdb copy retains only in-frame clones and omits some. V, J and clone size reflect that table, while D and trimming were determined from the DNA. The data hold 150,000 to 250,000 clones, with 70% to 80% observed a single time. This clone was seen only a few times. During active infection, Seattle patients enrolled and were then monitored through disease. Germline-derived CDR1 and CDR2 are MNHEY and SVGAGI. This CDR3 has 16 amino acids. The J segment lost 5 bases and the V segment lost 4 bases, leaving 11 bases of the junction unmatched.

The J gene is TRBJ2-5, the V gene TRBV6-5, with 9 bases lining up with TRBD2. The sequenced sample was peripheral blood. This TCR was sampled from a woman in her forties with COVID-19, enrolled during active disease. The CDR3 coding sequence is TGTGCCAGCAGTTTGAGGGTTAGCGGGGGCAGGGAGACCCAGTACTTC. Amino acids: CASSLRVSGGRETQYF.